This is a list of T cell receptor beta chains from one sample in a study of human T cells and chemical hapten exposure. TCRdb called the RACE reads again in MiXCR, with one record for every CDR3 protein. This table has 42,000 or so distinct CDR3 sequences, around 10% appearing once. Sequencing was performed on whole blood, taken in connection with sensitization to the hapten diphenylcyclopropenone (DPC). The receptor source for this set is a woman aged 40 to 55 with alopecia areata. Some clones in this sample may be carry-over from other donors' samples. Each CDR3 is given without its conserved first and last residue. The order of the fields is V gene, J gene, CDR3 protein.

>TRBV28|TRBJ1-1
ASSRRTRGLAF
>TRBV4-1|TRBJ1-6
ASSHPQGSRSPLH
>TRBV10-1|TRBJ1-1
ANQLVRECTEAF
>TRBV5-4|TRBJ2-2
ASSYRDGGTGELF
>TRBV7-3|TRBJ1-1
ASRQNRDTEAF
>TRBV5-1|TRBJ1-1
ASSLAGTANTEAF
>TRBV30|TRBJ2-5
AWSVAGGFQETQY
>TRBV12-3/TRBV12-4|TRBJ1-5
ASSHTDRGPDQPQH
>TRBV7-8|TRBJ1-2
ASSARQAHGYT
>TRBV29-1|TRBJ1-1
SVEDIRPPGTEAF
>TRBV7-3|TRBJ2-2
ASSSLAGGTGELF
>TRBV12-3/TRBV12-4|TRBJ1-4
ASSLAHRTAGEGKLF
>TRBV12-3/TRBV12-4|TRBJ2-7
ASSLRESYEQY
>TRBV7-9|TRBJ1-2
ASSSFGRLYGYT
>TRBV2|TRBJ2-7
ASRSGTTSYEQY
>TRBV11-2|TRBJ2-7
ASSLGTGGVKSYEQY
>TRBV28|TRBJ1-1
ASRTGTGILNTEAF
>TRBV7-6|TRBJ2-5
ASSFGTQETQY
>TRBV18|TRBJ2-5
ASSPTETQY
>TRBV24-1|TRBJ2-1
ATSPGPAFYNEQF
>TRBV20-1|TRBJ2-3
SAWYLQGAGPSDTQY
>TRBV18|TRBJ1-1
ASSPQGDLNTEAF
>TRBV12-5|TRBJ1-4
ASGLVLNRVKEKLF
>TRBV5-5|TRBJ2-6
ASSPSGVTSSGANVLT